This T cell receptor beta chain was retrieved from a study of T cell repertoires in cytomegalovirus infection. TCRdb passed the reads through MiXCR, listing each CDR3 protein once. The sample holds about 190,000 distinct CDR3 sequences, about 30% seen once. The CDR3 is 15 amino acids. With 5 bases removed from V and 2 bases from J, the gap between germline ends came to 15 bases. Germline CDR1 reads LNHDA; CDR2 reads SQIVND (reference sequence). The chain uses TRBV19 and TRBJ2-5, with D tentatively TRBD1 (5 bases). The TCR was taken from a human donor in good health (CMV status not recorded). Some clones in this sample may be carry-over from other donors' samples. Input material: PBMCs. CDR3 protein: CASSPHNPGQETQYF. In nucleotides, the CDR3 is TGTGCCAGTAGTCCCCACAACCCAGGGCAAGAGACCCAGTACTTC.